This is a list of T cell receptor beta chains from one sample in a study of T-cell reconstitution after alpha-beta-depleted transplantation in children. TCRdb reanalysed the PCR reads using MiXCR and keeps one entry per CDR3 protein. The sample has about 420,000 distinct CDR3 sequences, around 9.9% seen once. The sample here was PBMCs from the stem cell graft donor, taken from the stem cell graft. All receptors derive from a human donor who donated a stem cell graft to a child with acute myeloid leukemia. CDR3s include the opening cysteine and the closing phenylalanine or tryptophan. D genes are given only for firm matches. A row's size may be missing; if present it is once, few, many or a size class.

d_gene: TRBD2; j_gene: TRBJ2-3; abundance: few; v_gene: TRBV20-1; CDR3aa: CSAAMGAGVADTQYF; CDR3nt: TGCAGTGCCGCCATGGGAGCGGGAGTGGCAGATACGCAGTATTTT
d_gene: -; j_gene: TRBJ2-1; abundance: -; v_gene: TRBV27; CDR3aa: CASSYWSGKYNEQFF; CDR3nt: TGTGCCAGCAGTTACTGGTCAGGGAAATACAATGAGCAGTTCTTC
d_gene: -; j_gene: TRBJ1-5; abundance: few; v_gene: TRBV4-1; CDR3aa: CASSQQGLPPYSNQPQHF; CDR3nt: TGCGCCAGCAGCCAACAGGGGTTGCCCCCTTATAGCAATCAGCCCCAGCATTTT
d_gene: -; j_gene: TRBJ2-2; abundance: few; v_gene: TRBV12-3/TRBV12-4; CDR3aa: CASSLQGMRTGELFF; CDR3nt: TGTGCCAGCAGTTTACAGGGGATGAGGACCGGGGAGCTGTTTTTT
d_gene: -; j_gene: TRBJ1-4; abundance: -; v_gene: TRBV10-3; CDR3aa: CAISEGGGNEKLFF; CDR3nt: TGTGCCATCAGTGAGGGGGGGGGCAATGAAAAACTGTTTTTT
d_gene: -; j_gene: TRBJ2-7; abundance: -; v_gene: TRBV12-3/TRBV12-4; CDR3aa: CASRRRLVGFAEQYF; CDR3nt: TGTGCCAGCAGACGTAGACTAGTCGGGTTCGCCGAGCAGTACTTC
d_gene: -; j_gene: TRBJ1-5; abundance: few; v_gene: TRBV27; CDR3aa: CASSHGGESNQPQHF; CDR3nt: TGTGCCAGCAGTCATGGGGGCGAGAGCAATCAGCCCCAGCATTTT
d_gene: TRBD1; j_gene: TRBJ2-7; abundance: -; v_gene: TRBV6-1; CDR3aa: CATRQGRFF; CDR3nt: TGTGCCACTAGACAGGGTCGGTTCTTC
d_gene: TRBD2; j_gene: TRBJ2-2; abundance: few; v_gene: TRBV4-3; CDR3aa: CASSQARGRFAGELFF; CDR3nt: TGCGCCAGCAGCCAAGCTCGCGGGAGATTTGCCGGGGAGCTGTTTTTT
d_gene: -; j_gene: TRBJ2-2; abundance: -; v_gene: TRBV4-1; CDR3aa: CASSQDRWQAGSGELFF; CDR3nt: TGCGCCAGCAGCCAAGATCGGTGGCAGGCAGGATCCGGGGAGCTGTTTTTT
d_gene: TRBD2; j_gene: TRBJ2-3; abundance: many; v_gene: TRBV29-1; CDR3aa: CSVHQAGFHRTDTQYF; CDR3nt: TGCAGCGTTCATCAAGCGGGATTCCACCGCACAGATACGCAGTATTTT
d_gene: -; j_gene: TRBJ1-4; abundance: many; v_gene: TRBV10-3; CDR3aa: CAISESVMGRGEKLFF; CDR3nt: TGTGCCATCAGTGAGTCGGTTATGGGGCGAGGTGAAAAACTGTTTTTT
d_gene: TRBD2; j_gene: TRBJ2-3; abundance: many; v_gene: TRBV27; CDR3aa: CASSRTSGTLNTQYF; CDR3nt: TGTGCCAGCAGTCGGACTAGCGGGACTTTAAATACGCAGTATTTT
d_gene: -; j_gene: TRBJ1-2; abundance: -; v_gene: TRBV5-1; CDR3aa: CASSAPERVGYGYTF; CDR3nt: TGCGCCAGCAGCGCTCCAGAAAGGGTCGGCTATGGCTACACCTTC
d_gene: TRBD1; j_gene: TRBJ1-1; abundance: many; v_gene: TRBV5-1; CDR3aa: CASSTGTGLNTEAFF; CDR3nt: TGCGCCAGCAGCACCGGGACAGGACTGAACACTGAAGCTTTCTTT
d_gene: TRBD1; j_gene: TRBJ2-3; abundance: few; v_gene: TRBV12-3/TRBV12-4; CDR3aa: CASSPQGASTDTQYF; CDR3nt: TGTGCCAGCAGTCCACAGGGGGCTAGCACAGATACGCAGTATTTT
d_gene: -; j_gene: TRBJ1-6; abundance: -; v_gene: TRBV7-8; CDR3aa: CASSPWGGGGDNSPLHF; CDR3nt: TGTGCCAGCAGCCCGTGGGGGGGTGGCGGTGATAATTCACCCCTCCACTTT
d_gene: TRBD2; j_gene: TRBJ2-7; abundance: -; v_gene: TRBV5-4; CDR3aa: CASSPEELAKQYF; CDR3nt: TGTGCCAGCAGCCCCGAGGAACTAGCGAAGCAGTACTTC
d_gene: -; j_gene: TRBJ1-1; abundance: many; v_gene: TRBV5-1; CDR3aa: CASSPGLLNTEAFF; CDR3nt: TGCGCCAGCAGCCCCGGACTTCTGAACACTGAAGCTTTCTTT
d_gene: -; j_gene: TRBJ1-3; abundance: -; v_gene: TRBV7-8; CDR3aa: CASSSMSYSYSGNTIYF; CDR3nt: TGTGCCAGCAGCTCCATGTCTTACAGCTACTCTGGAAACACCATATATTTT
d_gene: -; j_gene: TRBJ1-2; abundance: few; v_gene: TRBV20-1; CDR3aa: CSARNGFNYGYTF; CDR3nt: TGCAGTGCTAGGAACGGTTTCAACTATGGCTACACCTTC
d_gene: -; j_gene: TRBJ1-1; abundance: many; v_gene: TRBV7-6; CDR3aa: CASSYNREGRAELGLMNTEAFF; CDR3nt: TGTGCCAGCAGCTATAATAGGGAGGGTAGGGCCGAGCTAGGGTTGATGAACACTGAAGCTTTCTTT
d_gene: -; j_gene: TRBJ2-1; abundance: few; v_gene: TRBV3-1; CDR3aa: CASSQRTMYYNEQFF; CDR3nt: TGTGCCAGCAGCCAGCGGACTATGTACTACAATGAGCAGTTCTTC
d_gene: -; j_gene: TRBJ1-5; abundance: -; v_gene: TRBV29-1; CDR3aa: CSVGRDNQPQHF; CDR3nt: TGCAGCGTTGGTAGGGACAATCAGCCCCAGCATTTT
d_gene: TRBD1; j_gene: TRBJ2-7; abundance: -; v_gene: TRBV6-5; CDR3aa: CASSYQWTGGYEQYF; CDR3nt: TGTGCCAGCAGTTACCAGTGGACAGGGGGCTACGAGCAGTACTTC
d_gene: -; j_gene: TRBJ2-7; abundance: -; v_gene: TRBV20-1; CDR3aa: CSARDQSRASYEQYF; CDR3nt: TGCAGTGCTAGAGATCAATCAAGAGCCTCCTACGAGCAGTACTTC
d_gene: TRBD1; j_gene: TRBJ2-7; abundance: -; v_gene: TRBV29-1; CDR3aa: CSVARQGIDEQYF; CDR3nt: TGCAGCGTTGCCAGACAGGGAATTGACGAGCAGTACTTC
d_gene: -; j_gene: TRBJ2-3; abundance: few; v_gene: TRBV28; CDR3aa: CASRRFGGTSTDTQYF; CDR3nt: TGTGCCAGCAGGCGCTTTGGGGGCACTAGCACAGATACGCAGTATTTT
d_gene: -; j_gene: TRBJ1-2; abundance: -; v_gene: TRBV10-3; CDR3aa: CATGGQGRDGYTF; CDR3nt: TGTGCCACCGGAGGGCAGGGGAGAGATGGCTACACCTTC
d_gene: -; j_gene: TRBJ1-3; abundance: -; v_gene: TRBV27; CDR3aa: CASRGTSGNTIHF; CDR3nt: TGTGCCAGCAGAGGGACCTCTGGAAACACCATACATTTT
d_gene: -; j_gene: TRBJ1-6; abundance: few; v_gene: TRBV3-1; CDR3aa: CASSRQDNSPLHF; CDR3nt: TGTGCCAGCAGTCGACAGGATAATTCACCCCTCCACTTT
d_gene: TRBD2; j_gene: TRBJ2-2; abundance: -; v_gene: TRBV20-1; CDR3aa: CSARAATAGTRNTGELFF; CDR3nt: TGCAGTGCTAGGGCCGCTACCGCCGGGACTAGAAACACCGGGGAGCTGTTTTTT
d_gene: -; j_gene: TRBJ1-1; abundance: few; v_gene: TRBV6-5; CDR3aa: CASSYSGGGLGTEAFF; CDR3nt: TGTGCCAGCAGTTACTCGGGGGGGGGACTGGGCACTGAAGCTTTCTTT
d_gene: -; j_gene: TRBJ2-3; abundance: -; v_gene: TRBV30; CDR3aa: CAWSAGRVDTQYF; CDR3nt: TGTGCCTGGAGTGCAGGAAGAGTCGATACGCAGTATTTT
d_gene: -; j_gene: TRBJ1-5; abundance: -; v_gene: TRBV7-8; CDR3aa: CASSLVVLSEDQPQHF; CDR3nt: TGTGCCAGCAGCTTAGTCGTATTAAGTGAGGATCAGCCCCAGCATTTT
d_gene: TRBD1; j_gene: TRBJ1-5; abundance: few; v_gene: TRBV3-1; CDR3aa: CASSEQGSNQPQHF; CDR3nt: TGTGCCAGCAGCGAACAGGGGAGCAATCAGCCCCAGCATTTT
d_gene: -; j_gene: TRBJ1-1; abundance: -; v_gene: TRBV7-9; CDR3aa: CASSLVQGNTESFF; CDR3nt: TGTGCCAGCAGCTTAGTACAAGGGAACACTGAATCTTTCTTT
d_gene: TRBD1; j_gene: TRBJ1-3; abundance: many; v_gene: TRBV20-1; CDR3aa: CSAATGEGNTIYF; CDR3nt: TGCAGTGCGGCAACAGGGGAAGGAAACACCATATATTTT
d_gene: TRBD2; j_gene: TRBJ2-5; abundance: few; v_gene: TRBV9; CDR3aa: CASNSGRPETQYF; CDR3nt: TGTGCCAGCAACAGCGGGAGGCCGGAGACCCAGTACTTC
d_gene: -; j_gene: TRBJ2-5; abundance: -; v_gene: TRBV7-2; CDR3aa: CASSLGSGVETQYF; CDR3nt: TGTGCCAGCAGCTTAGGCTCGGGGGTAGAGACCCAGTACTTC
d_gene: TRBD2; j_gene: TRBJ2-3; abundance: -; v_gene: TRBV10-3; CDR3aa: CAIRRGLAGVADTQYF; CDR3nt: TGTGCCATCAGGAGGGGACTAGCGGGAGTGGCAGATACGCAGTATTTT
d_gene: -; j_gene: TRBJ2-1; abundance: -; v_gene: TRBV5-1; CDR3aa: CASSSTGLFNEQFF; CDR3nt: TGCGCCAGCAGCTCGACGGGACTCTTCAATGAGCAGTTCTTC
d_gene: -; j_gene: TRBJ2-2; abundance: -; v_gene: TRBV3-1; CDR3aa: CASCQDGKYTGELFF; CDR3nt: TGTGCCTCCTGCCAAGACGGGAAGTACACCGGGGAGCTGTTTTTT
d_gene: TRBD2; j_gene: TRBJ2-1; abundance: few; v_gene: TRBV2; CDR3aa: CASSFNPGLASYNEQFF; CDR3nt: TGTGCCAGCAGTTTTAACCCGGGACTAGCGTCCTACAATGAGCAGTTCTTC
d_gene: TRBD2; j_gene: TRBJ2-1; abundance: few; v_gene: TRBV5-1; CDR3aa: CASSTQLAGGGNEQFF; CDR3nt: TGCGCCAGCAGCACACAACTAGCGGGGGGCGGTAATGAGCAGTTCTTC
d_gene: TRBD2; j_gene: TRBJ2-1; abundance: few; v_gene: TRBV12-3/TRBV12-4; CDR3aa: CASSALLDGASGNHNEQFF; CDR3nt: TGTGCCAGCAGTGCCCTCCTGGACGGGGCTAGCGGGAACCACAATGAGCAGTTCTTC
d_gene: -; j_gene: TRBJ1-4; abundance: -; v_gene: TRBV2; CDR3aa: CATRRGSGEKLFF; CDR3nt: TGTGCCACCCGACGGGGATCGGGGGAAAAACTGTTTTTT
d_gene: TRBD2; j_gene: TRBJ2-3; abundance: -; v_gene: TRBV6-5; CDR3aa: CASSYQREFPDTQYF; CDR3nt: TGTGCCAGCAGTTACCAGCGGGAGTTCCCAGATACGCAGTATTTT
d_gene: TRBD1; j_gene: TRBJ1-2; abundance: -; v_gene: TRBV6-1; CDR3aa: CASRSSGGLNYGYTF; CDR3nt: TGTGCCAGCAGATCATCAGGGGGCTTGAACTATGGCTACACCTTC
d_gene: TRBD1; j_gene: TRBJ2-3; abundance: few; v_gene: TRBV7-2; CDR3aa: CASSLARDRGSTDTQYF; CDR3nt: TGTGCCAGCAGCTTAGCGAGGGACAGGGGGAGCACAGATACGCAGTATTTT
d_gene: TRBD2; j_gene: TRBJ2-1; abundance: -; v_gene: TRBV6-5; CDR3aa: CASSYLLSGRVDEQFF; CDR3nt: TGTGCCAGCAGTTACCTACTTAGCGGGAGAGTCGATGAGCAGTTCTTC
d_gene: TRBD2; j_gene: TRBJ2-2; abundance: few; v_gene: TRBV4-2; CDR3aa: CASSQAGLAGELFF; CDR3nt: TGTGCCAGCAGCCAGGCCGGACTAGCCGGGGAGCTGTTTTTT
d_gene: -; j_gene: TRBJ2-3; abundance: many; v_gene: TRBV7-2; CDR3aa: CASSLGLLTNTDTQYF; CDR3nt: TGTGCCAGCAGCTTAGGTCTCCTAACGAACACAGATACGCAGTATTTT
d_gene: -; j_gene: TRBJ1-4; abundance: few; v_gene: TRBV5-1; CDR3aa: CASSPAGTNEKLFF; CDR3nt: TGCGCCAGCAGCCCGGCCGGGACTAATGAAAAACTGTTTTTT
d_gene: -; j_gene: TRBJ2-3; abundance: few; v_gene: TRBV5-1; CDR3aa: CASSSASRDTQYF; CDR3nt: TGCGCCAGCAGCTCAGCGTCTAGGGATACGCAGTATTTT
d_gene: -; j_gene: TRBJ1-1; abundance: many; v_gene: TRBV6-6; CDR3aa: CASSFGQRIEAFF; CDR3nt: TGTGCCAGCAGTTTCGGACAAAGGATCGAAGCTTTCTTT
d_gene: -; j_gene: TRBJ2-5; abundance: -; v_gene: TRBV14; CDR3aa: CASSQDEVGPETQYF; CDR3nt: TGTGCCAGCAGCCAAGATGAGGTCGGTCCAGAGACCCAGTACTTC
d_gene: -; j_gene: TRBJ1-1; abundance: many; v_gene: TRBV5-1; CDR3aa: CASSLFGWNTEAFF; CDR3nt: TGCGCCAGCAGCTTGTTTGGGTGGAACACTGAAGCTTTCTTT